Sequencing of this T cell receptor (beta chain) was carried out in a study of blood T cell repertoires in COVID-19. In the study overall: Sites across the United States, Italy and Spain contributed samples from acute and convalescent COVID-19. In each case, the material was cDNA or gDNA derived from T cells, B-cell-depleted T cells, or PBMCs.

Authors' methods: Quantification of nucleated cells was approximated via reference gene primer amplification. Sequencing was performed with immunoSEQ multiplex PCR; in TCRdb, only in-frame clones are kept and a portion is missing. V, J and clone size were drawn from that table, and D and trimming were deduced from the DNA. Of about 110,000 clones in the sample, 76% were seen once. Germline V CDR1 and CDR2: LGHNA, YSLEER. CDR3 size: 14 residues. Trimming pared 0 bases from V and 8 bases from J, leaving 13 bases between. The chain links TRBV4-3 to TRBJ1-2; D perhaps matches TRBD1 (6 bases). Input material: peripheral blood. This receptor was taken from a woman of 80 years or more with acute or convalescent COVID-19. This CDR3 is CASSQDLGGGGYTF. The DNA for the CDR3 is TGCGCCAGCAGCCAAGATTTGGGCGGGGGCGGCTACACCTTC.